This T cell receptor (beta chain) appears in the sequencing data of a study of CXCR3-negative and CXCR3-positive naive CD8 T cells. Regarding the study as a whole: CXCR3-expressing naive cells carried TRB CDR3s more hydrophobic than those of CXCR3-negative naive cells. For naive cells, CXCR3-negative and CXCR3-positive subsets had similar TRBV-TRBJ usage; for memory cells, usage differed.

This CDR3 comprises 16 residues. CDR1 SQVTM and CDR2 ANQGSEA come from the germline V gene. Researchers prepared the TRB cDNA libraries using 5' RACE with UMI labels. TCRdb re-called the 5' RACE reads, yielding one record per CDR3 amino acid sequence without DNA. Its listing shows some 140,000 distinct CDR3 sequences. Concerning this clonotype: Its target is not known.

The study sorted every CD8+ T cell subset in triplicate at 300,000 cells each. Naive CD8+ T cells were CD45RO-CCR7+CD27+CD95-. Sequencing was done on a sample of naive CXCR3+ CD8+ T cells from blood. Regarding subset: CD45RO-CCR7+CD27+CD95- naive CD8+ T cells expressing CXCR3 (TNR3+). The gene calls are TRBV29-1 and TRBJ2-3; checking the TCRdb D call of TRBD1 is not possible without DNA. This sequence originates from a human donor in good health. Some clones in this sample may be carry-over from other donors' samples. This CDR3 is CSVEGRTGQTPDTQYF.